This is a list of T cell receptor beta chains from one sample in a study of T cell repertoires in cytomegalovirus infection. TCRdb analysed the reads with MiXCR anew, one entry per CDR3 protein. The sample includes fewer than 550,000 distinct CDR3 sequences, roughly 31% of them seen just once. Sample: PBMCs. Every receptor here comes from a human donor in good health (CMV status not recorded). Some clones in this sample may be carry-over from other donors' samples. Both conserved end residues are part of each CDR3. The D gene is left open where the match is weak. Clone sizes are given selectively: once, few, many, or a class where the clone is expanded.

TRBV28	TRBJ2-3	many	TRBD1	CASRDRGQGTDTQYF	TGTGCCAGCAGAGACAGGGGGCAAGGGACAGATACGCAGTATTTT
TRBV6-5	TRBJ2-5	NA	TRBD2	CASKLLAGDQEAQYF	TGTGCCAGCAAATTACTAGCGGGGGACCAAGAGGCCCAGTACTTC
TRBV4-2	TRBJ2-1	few	NA	CASSQDLDGNNEQFF	TGTGCCAGCAGCCAAGACTTGGACGGGAACAATGAGCAGTTCTTC
TRBV7-9	TRBJ2-1	few	NA	CASSADKEQFF	TGTGCCAGCAGCGCCGACAAAGAGCAGTTCTTC
TRBV4-1	TRBJ1-1	few	NA	CASSHAPNTEAFF	TGCGCCAGCAGCCATGCACCGAACACTGAAGCTTTCTTT
TRBV7-2	TRBJ1-5	NA	NA	CASRQSAGGNNQPQHF	TGTGCCAGCCGCCAGTCTGCGGGGGGCAACAATCAGCCCCAGCATTTC
TRBV4-1	TRBJ2-7	NA	TRBD1	CASSQDWTGSKYEQYF	TGCGCCAGCAGCCAGGATTGGACAGGGTCAAAGTACGAGCAGTACTTC
TRBV6-6	TRBJ2-7	NA	TRBD1	CARSLKGTGGEQYF	TGTGCCCGCTCCTTAAAGGGGACAGGGGGAGAGCAGTACTTC
TRBV11-2	TRBJ2-3	NA	TRBD2	CASSLDRGGSDTQYF	TGTGCCAGCAGCCTCGACCGGGGGGGCTCAGATACGCAGTATTTT
TRBV7-9	TRBJ2-7	NA	NA	CASSPDYGTYEQYF	TGTGCCAGCAGCCCGGACTATGGCACCTACGAGCAGTACTTC
TRBV7-3	TRBJ2-5	NA	NA	CASSLRAMETQYF	TGTGCCAGCAGCTTAAGGGCTATGGAGACCCAGTACTTC
TRBV7-7	TRBJ1-5	many	NA	CASSSSRGGEFCNQPQHF	TGTGCCAGCAGCTCCTCCCGGGGGGGGGAATTTTGCAATCAGCCCCAGCATTTT
TRBV5-5	TRBJ1-2	few	NA	CASSPAGRDYGYTF	TGTGCCAGCAGCCCGGCCGGTCGAGACTATGGCTACACCTTC
TRBV20-1	TRBJ1-5	NA	NA	CSAQEQGYQPQHF	TGCAGTGCCCAAGAACAGGGTTACCAGCCCCAGCATTTT
TRBV6-4	TRBJ1-2	NA	NA	CASSDSGAGYTF	TGTGCCAGCAGTGACTCGGGGGCTGGCTACACCTTC
TRBV12-3/TRBV12-4	TRBJ1-5	many	NA	CASNPSGRRANQPQHF	TGTGCCAGCAACCCTTCGGGCAGACGAGCAAATCAGCCCCAGCATTTT
TRBV7-9	TRBJ2-3	NA	TRBD1	CASSRQGAGDTQYF	TGTGCCAGCAGTCGACAGGGGGCCGGAGATACGCAGTATTTT
TRBV19	TRBJ1-1	few	NA	CASSRARITEAFF	TGTGCCAGTAGTAGGGCGCGGATCACTGAAGCTTTCTTT
TRBV7-6	TRBJ1-1	few	NA	CASSLEGDVWGHTEAFF	TGTGCCAGCAGCTTAGAAGGTGACGTGTGGGGACACACTGAAGCTTTCTTT
TRBV6-1	TRBJ1-1	NA	TRBD1	CASDPDRGYTEAFF	TGTGCCAGTGATCCTGACAGGGGATATACTGAAGCTTTCTTT
TRBV6-2/TRBV6-3	TRBJ2-7	many	NA	CASSQRGVGQYF	TGTGCCAGCAGTCAACGGGGTGTCGGGCAGTACTTC
TRBV29-1	TRBJ2-5	NA	TRBD2	CSVAGGLAGETQYF	TGCAGCGTTGCGGGAGGACTAGCGGGGGAGACCCAGTACTTC
TRBV7-8	TRBJ2-1	NA	TRBD1	CAIQDRGRGNEQLF	TGTGCCATCCAAGACAGGGGAAGGGGCAATGAGCAGTTATTC
TRBV6-8	TRBJ1-1	NA	NA	CASCEDVGGTLEAFF	TGTGCCAGCTGTGAAGATGTGGGGGGCACCCTTGAAGCTTTCTTT
TRBV7-6	TRBJ2-2	many	NA	CASSLAQKVGELFF	TGTGCCAGCAGCTTAGCGCAAAAGGTCGGGGAGCTGTTTTTT
TRBV4-2	TRBJ2-1	few	TRBD2	CASSQVAGGYYNEQFF	TGTGCCAGCAGCCAAGTAGCGGGGGGGTACTACAATGAGCAGTTCTTC
TRBV7-8	TRBJ1-4	NA	NA	CASSARNREREMFF	TGTGCCAGCAGCGCTCGCAACAGGGAACGGGAGATGTTTTTT
TRBV29-1	TRBJ2-5	NA	NA	CSVDSASYETQYF	TGCAGCGTTGATTCGGCTAGTTACGAGACCCAGTACTTC
TRBV20-1	TRBJ2-5	few	NA	CSARDFRTGTQYF	TGCAGTGCTAGAGATTTTCGGACGGGGACCCAGTACTTC